The entry that follows covers one TCR beta chain sequence. What it recognizes is unknown. The protocol was immunoSEQ multiplex PCR, while the TCRdb copy is restricted to in-frame clones and leaves out a portion. The sample gives about 52,000 clones, over 80% of which show up once; around 12% is in the top ten. V was pared by 7 bases and J by 4 bases, with 11 bases between. CDR3 length equals 13 residues. Germline CDR1 reads SGHTA; CDR2 reads FQGNSA. The data originate from a study of OX40 agonist ivuxolimab in advanced cancers. The wider study: Ivuxolimab, an antibody acting as an agonist of OX40 (CD134), was used to treat patients. The study, taken as a whole, reports: The work left the antigen specificity of expanded peripheral T cells undetermined.

The V call is TRBV7-2, the J call TRBJ2-1; a possible D gene is TRBD1 (6 bases). The specimen was CD4+ or CD8+ T cells sorted from blood, collected in a trial of the OX40 agonist ivuxolimab. This receptor was obtained from an adult with an advanced solid tumor such as melanoma, head and neck, liver or kidney cancer. CDR3 DNA sequence: TGTGCCAGCACACAGGGACGGTACAATGAGCAGTTCTTC. Amino acid sequence: CASTQGRYNEQFF.